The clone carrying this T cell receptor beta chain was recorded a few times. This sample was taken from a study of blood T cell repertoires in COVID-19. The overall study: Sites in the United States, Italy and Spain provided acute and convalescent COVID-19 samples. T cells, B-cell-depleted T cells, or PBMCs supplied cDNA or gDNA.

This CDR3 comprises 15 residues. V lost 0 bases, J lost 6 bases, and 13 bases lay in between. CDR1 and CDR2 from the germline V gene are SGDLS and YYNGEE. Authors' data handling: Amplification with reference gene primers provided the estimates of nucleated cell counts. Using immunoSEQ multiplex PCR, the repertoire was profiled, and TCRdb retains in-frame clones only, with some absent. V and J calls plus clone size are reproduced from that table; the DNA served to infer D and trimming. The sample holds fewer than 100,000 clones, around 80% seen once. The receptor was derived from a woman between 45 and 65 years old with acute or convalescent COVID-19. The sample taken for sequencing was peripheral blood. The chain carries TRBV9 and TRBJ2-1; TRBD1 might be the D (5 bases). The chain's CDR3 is CASSVGGVSANEQFF. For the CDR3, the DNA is TGTGCCAGCAGCGTAGGGGGCGTTTCGGCCAATGAGCAGTTCTTC.